The TCR beta chain described here comes from a study of CD8 T cells in ankylosing spondylitis. Study results and limitations: What appeared characteristic of ankylosing spondylitis blood was a TCR beta motif of eight highly homologous variants. Matched synovial fluid from ankylosing spondylitis patients was reported to be enriched for disease-linked clones.

Concerning this clonotype: The antigen is undetermined.

Researchers built TCR beta libraries using quantitative 5'-RACE with molecular barcodes. Each CDR3 protein is one row after TCRdb ran MiXCR on the 5' RACE reads. The data hold fewer than 500,000 distinct CDR3 sequences, with 20% to 30% observed a single time. Sequencing was performed on blood, either unsorted or a sorted T cell fraction (not recorded which). The clonotype originates from a male donor with ankylosing spondylitis.

The CDR3 DNA sequence: TGCGCCAGCCGCCTCGACAGGGACACCGGGGAGCTGTTTTTT. This gives the protein CASRLDRDTGELFF. The chain recombines TRBV5-1 with TRBJ2-2; 7 bases fit TRBD1. The ends lost 7 bases at V and 3 bases at J; junction bases unmatched: 6. From germline, CDR1 is SGHRS and CDR2 YFSETQ. The CDR3 extends over 14 amino acids.